Listed below are T cell receptor beta chains from one sample, sequenced in a study of blood T cells in healthy people across ages. TCRdb used MiXCR to reprocess the 5' RACE reads, holding one entry per CDR3 protein. Of 1.4 million or so distinct CDR3 sequences in the sample, roughly two fifths were seen once. The specimen was blood. The receptors derive from a woman aged 18-35 years in good health. CDR3s include the opening cysteine and the closing phenylalanine or tryptophan. The order of the fields is V gene, clone size, J gene, D gene, CDR3 DNA, CDR3 protein. The D gene is left open where the match is weak. Clone size, where shown, is once, few, many, or a class for clones that have expanded.

TRBV6-2/TRBV6-3	NA	TRBJ2-7	TRBD2	TGTGCCAGCAGCTCCGCTAGCGGGAGGTCTCCTAGAGAGCAGTACTTC	CASSSASGRSPREQYF
TRBV7-2	NA	TRBJ1-5	TRBD1	TGTGCCAGCAGCTTAGTGGGACAGGGGTTCAATCAGCCCCAGCATTTT	CASSLVGQGFNQPQHF
TRBV24-1	few	TRBJ2-7	NA	TGTGCCACCAGTGATTTGGACGAGCAGTACTTC	CATSDLDEQYF
TRBV7-8	NA	TRBJ2-5	NA	TGTGCCAGCAGCTTAGGAGGTGGAACCAAAGAGACCCAGTACTTC	CASSLGGGTKETQYF
TRBV6-5	NA	TRBJ2-3	NA	TGTGCCAGCACCAAAGGGGATACGCAGTATTTT	CASTKGDTQYF
TRBV6-5	NA	TRBJ2-7	NA	TGTGCCAGCAGTCCTCCAGGACGGACGTCCTACAATGAGCAGTACTTC	CASSPPGRTSYNEQYF
TRBV20-1	NA	TRBJ1-5	NA	TGCAGTGCTAGAGCCCTAGGGACAACGCTGAGGCCCCAGCATTTT	CSARALGTTLRPQHF
TRBV11-2	NA	TRBJ2-5	NA	TGTGCCAGCAGCTTGGGGGTGAGCGGAAACCTTCGAGAGACCCAGTACTTC	CASSLGVSGNLRETQYF
TRBV9	few	TRBJ2-7	NA	TGTGCCAGCAGCGTCCTCCCGGTTCCACAGTACGAGCAGTACTTC	CASSVLPVPQYEQYF
TRBV6-5	few	TRBJ2-1	NA	TGTGCCAGCAGTTACGGAGGGGACAGTAACAATGAGCAGTTCTTC	CASSYGGDSNNEQFF
TRBV20-1	NA	TRBJ2-1	TRBD2	TGCAGTGCTAGAGCTACGACTAGCCCGGGAGGGATTGAGAAGTTCTTC	CSARATTSPGGIEKFF
TRBV7-9	many	TRBJ2-7	NA	TGTGCCAGCAGCCTATTGGTGGGTCGGGAGCAGTACTTC	CASSLLVGREQYF
TRBV7-9	NA	TRBJ1-2	NA	TGTGCCAGCACCCTCGGGGGGGACTTCTATGGCTACACCTTC	CASTLGGDFYGYTF
TRBV7-9	few	TRBJ2-7	NA	TGTGCCAGCCAACTAGAGGGGGTCTCCTACGAGCAGTACTTC	CASQLEGVSYEQYF
TRBV6-2/TRBV6-3	NA	TRBJ2-1	NA	TGTGCCAGCAGCAGTACTACGCGGAGCTCCTACAATGAGCAGTTCTTC	CASSSTTRSSYNEQFF
TRBV19	many	TRBJ2-3	NA	TGTGCCAGTAGTATAGATGGTGCTCGCACAGATACGCAGTATTTT	CASSIDGARTDTQYF
TRBV4-3	few	TRBJ2-3	NA	TGCGCCAGCAGCCAAGAGCGCCTAGGGATAGGAGATACGCAGTATTTT	CASSQERLGIGDTQYF
TRBV27	few	TRBJ2-6	NA	TGTGCCAGCAGTCCCACCCCTGGGGCCAACGTCCTGACTTTC	CASSPTPGANVLTF
TRBV5-5	few	TRBJ2-5	NA	TGTGCCAGCAGCTTGTCGACAGGCGGACTGCCGGGTGAGACCCAGTACTTC	CASSLSTGGLPGETQYF
TRBV20-1	NA	TRBJ1-5	NA	TGCAGTGCTAGAGATGGGGGAGGCAGAACCAGCAATCAGCCCCAGCATTTT	CSARDGGGRTSNQPQHF
TRBV13	NA	TRBJ2-7	TRBD1	TGTGCCAGCAGCTTCTCCGGGACAGGGCTCTACGAGCAGTACTTC	CASSFSGTGLYEQYF
TRBV4-2	NA	TRBJ2-2	NA	TGTGCCAGCAGCCAAGGGCTAGCGCCCGGGGAGCTGTTTTTT	CASSQGLAPGELFF
TRBV7-2	NA	TRBJ1-2	NA	TGTGCCAACAGCCAAACAGCGGGGCCAGGGGGCTACACCTTC	CANSQTAGPGGYTF
TRBV7-9	NA	TRBJ1-2	NA	TGTGCTACCCCTGATGATTCAGGGAACTATGGCTACACCTTC	CATPDDSGNYGYTF
TRBV28	NA	TRBJ1-5	NA	TGTGCCAGCAGTCTGTTACCCCGGACGGGAAATAGCAATCAGCCCCAGCATTTT	CASSLLPRTGNSNQPQHF
TRBV20-1	NA	TRBJ2-7	NA	TGCAGTGCTCGCGGAGACACGGGACAACTCTACGAGCAGTACTTC	CSARGDTGQLYEQYF
TRBV4-3	few	TRBJ2-2	NA	TGCGCCAGCAGCCAAGATAGTACGGCTTTCGGGGAGCTGTTTTTT	CASSQDSTAFGELFF
TRBV24-1	NA	TRBJ1-4	NA	TGTGCCACCAGTGAATCTGGAATAAATGAAAAACTGTTTTTT	CATSESGINEKLFF
TRBV6-5	few	TRBJ2-7	NA	TGTGCCAGCAGTCCTTCGCGAGCCGCCGAGAGGGAGCAGTACTTC	CASSPSRAAEREQYF
TRBV7-9	few	TRBJ1-4	TRBD1	TGTGCCAGCAGCTTAGCCGCCTCCGGGACAGCAAATGAAAAACTGTTTTTT	CASSLAASGTANEKLFF
TRBV5-1	NA	TRBJ1-4	TRBD1	TGCGCCAGCAGCTTCGGGGACAGGGATGAAAAACTGTTTTTT	CASSFGDRDEKLFF
TRBV3-1	once	TRBJ1-5	NA	TGTGCCAGCAGCCAAGGGAGACAGGACAATCAGCCCCAGCATTTT	CASSQGRQDNQPQHF
TRBV28	NA	TRBJ2-7	TRBD1	TGTGCCAGCAGTAACACAGGGGGAAGGTTACGCGAGCAGTACTTC	CASSNTGGRLREQYF
TRBV27	few	TRBJ2-7	TRBD2	TGTGCCAGCAGTTTATGGCTAGCGGGAGTCGAAGAGCAGTACTTC	CASSLWLAGVEEQYF
TRBV20-1	NA	TRBJ2-1	TRBD2	TGCAGTGCTAGATCTACTGGCGGGAGGTACAATGAGCAGTTCTTC	CSARSTGGRYNEQFF
TRBV20-1	few	TRBJ1-1	TRBD1	TGCAGTGCTAGAAGGACAGGGATCCTGAACACTGAAGCTTTCTTT	CSARRTGILNTEAFF
TRBV12-3/TRBV12-4	many	TRBJ2-1	NA	TGTGCCAGCAGTTTTACCCAACGGGATGAGCAGTTCTTC	CASSFTQRDEQFF
TRBV5-1	NA	TRBJ2-5	NA	TGCGCCAGCAGCTGGGCTCGGGGGCGCTTTGAGACCCAGTACTTC	CASSWARGRFETQYF
TRBV24-1	few	TRBJ1-2	NA	TGTGCCGCCAGTGCCGGGGACAACTATGGCTACACCTTC	CAASAGDNYGYTF
TRBV30	few	TRBJ1-1	NA	TGTGGGGTGGGGACTGAAGCTTTCTTT	CGVGTEAFF
TRBV7-2	few	TRBJ1-4	TRBD1	TGTGCCAGCAGCTCGGACAGGGCTAATGAAAAACTGTTTTTT	CASSSDRANEKLFF
TRBV5-6	NA	TRBJ2-7	NA	TGTGCCAGCAGCTGTCCAGGGGATAAGGTAGACGAGCAGTACTTC	CASSCPGDKVDEQYF
TRBV6-5	NA	TRBJ1-6	NA	TGTGCCAGCACCGGGGCCGCGGGGATCGTCTTACCCCTCCACTTT	CASTGAAGIVLPLHF
TRBV7-9	few	TRBJ2-3	TRBD2	TGTGCCAGCAGCCCGACTAGCGGGGGGGTGTCAGATACGCAGTATTTT	CASSPTSGGVSDTQYF
TRBV6-2/TRBV6-3	many	TRBJ2-5	NA	TGTGCCAGCAGTTACTCCGGAGACGTGGAGACCCAGTACTTC	CASSYSGDVETQYF
TRBV29-1	NA	TRBJ2-2	NA	TGCAGCGTTGCGTGGGGAGCCGGGGAGCTGTTTTTT	CSVAWGAGELFF
TRBV9	NA	TRBJ2-1	NA	TGTGCCAGCAGCGGTAGCGTCCCCAACGAGCAGTTCTTC	CASSGSVPNEQFF
TRBV7-9	NA	TRBJ1-5	NA	TGTGCCAGCAGCAGTGGGTCGCGGGTACAGCCCCAGCATTTT	CASSSGSRVQPQHF
TRBV25-1	NA	TRBJ2-5	TRBD2	TGCGCCAGCACCAAGGGATACGGGGGGCAAGAGACCCAGTACTTC	CASTKGYGGQETQYF
TRBV18	NA	TRBJ2-1	NA	TGTGCCAGCTCCCCTCGAAGTGCTCGCAATGAGCAGTTCTTC	CASSPRSARNEQFF
TRBV6-5	few	TRBJ1-1	NA	TGTGCCAGCAAAGTCGACGGGACCATGAACACTGAAGCTTTCTTT	CASKVDGTMNTEAFF
TRBV5-1	NA	TRBJ1-2	TRBD1	TGCGCCAGCAGCCGGGACAGGCCGGAATATGGCTACACCTTC	CASSRDRPEYGYTF
TRBV6-4	NA	TRBJ2-1	TRBD2	TGTGCCAGCAGAGTAGCGGGGGATAGGAATGAGCAGTTCTTC	CASRVAGDRNEQFF
TRBV12-3/TRBV12-4	few	TRBJ1-5	NA	TGTGCCAGCACCCGGGGAACAGTTAATCAGCCCCAGCATTTT	CASTRGTVNQPQHF